Listed below are T cell receptor beta chains from one sample, sequenced in a study of blood T cell repertoires in COVID-19. Repertoires were generated with immunoSEQ multiplex PCR, while TCRdb's copy carries only in-frame clones and drops some. The table has around 150,000 clones, 93% seen once. Sequencing was performed on peripheral blood. The origin of the receptors is a woman aged 60-70 years with COVID-19, enrolled during active disease. CDR3s include the opening cysteine and the closing phenylalanine or tryptophan. A D gene is named only where the DNA matches it firmly. Not all rows give a size; the values are once, few, many and, for expanded clones, a class.

v_gene	j_gene	d_gene	abundance	CDR3nt	CDR3aa
TRBV4-2	TRBJ1-2	.	.	TGTGCCAGCAGCCAAGAAGTTGGCAGGGGAAACTATGGCTACACCTTC	CASSQEVGRGNYGYTF
TRBV4-3	TRBJ2-1	TRBD1	.	TGCGCCAGCAGCCAAGGTGGGACAGGGTACAATGAGCAGTTCTTC	CASSQGGTGYNEQFF
TRBV11-3	TRBJ1-6	.	.	TGTGCCAGCAGCCCACCGGGGTCTTCACCCCTCCACTTT	CASSPPGSSPLHF
TRBV5-4	TRBJ1-1	.	.	TGTGCCAGCAGCCTCCGACAGGAGAACACTGAAGCTTTCTTT	CASSLRQENTEAFF
TRBV7-9	TRBJ1-2	.	.	TGTGCCAGCAGCTTCGGCCGGGATCCCGAGAAAGGCTACACCTTC	CASSFGRDPEKGYTF
TRBV5-4	TRBJ1-1	.	.	TGTGCCAGCAGCTTGGGGCCCAAAGAAGCTTTCTTT	CASSLGPKEAFF
TRBV5-4	TRBJ1-1	.	.	TGTGCCAGCAGCTTGCGGGCGGGGCCGGTTTTCTTT	CASSLRAGPVFF
TRBV18	TRBJ2-5	.	.	TGTGCCAGCTCAGCAGGTCTAGAGACCCAGTACTTC	CASSAGLETQYF
TRBV15	TRBJ2-3	TRBD2	.	TGTGCCACCAGCAGTACTAGCGGGAGCACAGATACGCAGTATTTT	CATSSTSGSTDTQYF
TRBV10-3	TRBJ1-1	TRBD1	.	TGTGCCATCAGTGACGTAGACAGGGGGGGAACTGAAGCTTTCTTT	CAISDVDRGGTEAFF
TRBV5-1	TRBJ2-3	.	.	TGCGCCAGCAGCTTGGTCCAACAGGGTCCAGGTACGCAGTATTTT	CASSLVQQGPGTQYF
TRBV30	TRBJ1-5	.	.	TGTGCCTGGAGTAGTCAGACAGATCAGCCCCAGCATTTT	CAWSSQTDQPQHF
TRBV5-1	TRBJ2-7	TRBD1	.	TGCGCCAGCAGCTTGGCCCACAGGGGGCTCGAGCAGTACTTC	CASSLAHRGLEQYF
TRBV18	TRBJ2-7	TRBD2	.	TGTGCCAGCTCTCCCTTAGCGGGGTTCTCCTACGAGCAGTACTTC	CASSPLAGFSYEQYF
TRBV5-6	TRBJ1-4	TRBD1	.	TGTGCCAGCAGCCTTGACAGGGGAGTAGGAAAACTGTTTTTT	CASSLDRGVGKLFF
TRBV9	TRBJ2-2	TRBD1	.	TGTGCCAGCAGCTTCCGACCGGGACAGGGTCTTGGCGGGGAGCTGTTTTTT	CASSFRPGQGLGGELFF
TRBV5-5	TRBJ1-1	.	.	TGTGCCAGCAGCTTGGGTTGGGAGTCGTACACTGAAGCTTTCTTT	CASSLGWESYTEAFF
TRBV7-9	TRBJ2-1	.	.	TGTGCCAGCAGCCTTAGCTCGAGGAACAATGAGCAGTTCTTC	CASSLSSRNNEQFF
TRBV19	TRBJ1-1	.	.	TGTGCCAGTAGTAGAACAGGGAGTTCAGTCGGCACTGAAGCTTTCTTT	CASSRTGSSVGTEAFF
TRBV19	TRBJ1-2	.	.	TGTGCCAGTACCCTGGACAGAGGGAACTATGGCTACACCTTC	CASTLDRGNYGYTF
TRBV4-1	TRBJ1-2	.	.	TGCGCCAGCAGCCAAGAAGCGGCCGGGCTCGCGGGTGGCTACACCTTC	CASSQEAAGLAGGYTF
TRBV28	TRBJ1-1	.	.	TGTGCCAGCAGTTCACTTGACCCCGGGGGGAAGGGCACTGAAGCTTTCTTT	CASSSLDPGGKGTEAFF
TRBV14	TRBJ1-2	TRBD1	once	TGTGCCAGCAGTCGACAGGGGAACTATGGCTACACCTTC	CASSRQGNYGYTF
TRBV30	TRBJ2-7	TRBD1	.	TGTGCCTGGAGCGAACCGGGACAGGGTCCCTACGAGCAGTACTTC	CAWSEPGQGPYEQYF
TRBV5-8	TRBJ1-4	TRBD1	once	TGTGCCAGCAGCTTTGGGGCCGGTACAGGGGCGGGCGAAAAACTGTTTTTT	CASSFGAGTGAGEKLFF
TRBV5-1	TRBJ2-7	TRBD2	once	TGCGCCAGCAGCGGCACTAGCGGCTCCTACGAGCAGTACTTC	CASSGTSGSYEQYF
TRBV19	TRBJ1-2	.	.	TGTGCCAGTAGTATAACAGTGAAATCAGGCTACACCTTC	CASSITVKSGYTF
TRBV3-1/TRBV3-2	TRBJ2-5	.	.	TGTGCCAGCAGCCAACCCGGGAAAGAGACCCAGTACTTC	CASSQPGKETQYF
TRBV6-5	TRBJ1-3	TRBD1	.	TGTGCCAGCAGTTCCTACCGACAGGGATTGGGAAACACCATATATTTT	CASSSYRQGLGNTIYF
TRBV7-9	TRBJ2-7	.	.	TGTGCCAGCAGCTCTACTAGCAGGTCCGATGTCCACGAGCAGTACTTC	CASSSTSRSDVHEQYF
TRBV3-1/TRBV3-2	TRBJ2-7	TRBD1	once	TGTGCCAGCCAGCCGGAGTTCGGGACAGGGTTTTCCTACGAGCAGTACTTC	CASQPEFGTGFSYEQYF
TRBV18	TRBJ2-7	.	.	TGTGCCAGCTCACCCGGGACTTCCTGGGAGCAGTACTTC	CASSPGTSWEQYF
TRBV20-1	TRBJ1-4	.	.	TGCAGTGCTAGTGTGGCCCGAGGGAGTGAAAAACTGTTTTTT	CSASVARGSEKLFF